This T cell receptor (beta chain) was documented in a study of radiotherapy plus CTLA-4 blockade in lung cancer (dated by TCRdb to 2017 to 2018). General notes on the study: Among the enrolled patients, roughly 17% had an objective response, and 25% to 40% reached disease control. General conclusions and limits of the study: After treatment with radiotherapy and ipilimumab, TCR clones that came from tumors expanded in the peripheral blood. The strongest predictors of response, as reported, were early dynamic changes in blood T cell clones along with a rise in serum interferon-beta after radiation.

A word on this clone: Its antigen is unknown. Nothing much larger sits one base from this clone, and base qualities are not available.

The CDR3 numbers 19 residues from cysteine through phenylalanine. Of all the DNA, just the CDR3 is kept, 57 bases in frame from base 1. The germline V gene (reference sequence) sets CDR1 to LNHDA and CDR2 to SQIVND. Here V drops 4 bases and J drops 7 bases, and the junction holds 19 bases not matched to any gene. Libraries were made using the immunoSEQ multiplex PCR assay. TCRdb limited this immuneACCESS table to in-frame rearrangements with V and J called. A share of clones is missing; checked studies link under half to unresolved V genes, and the rest is unexplained. The sample data list about 81,000 clones, and 55% to 75% of these were observed just once. The ten most abundant clones make up over 12% of the sample. The study evaluated CTLA-4 blockade (ipilimumab) given together with focal radiation therapy in patients who had chemo-refractory metastatic non-small-cell lung cancer.

The V and J genes are TRBV19 and TRBJ2-3; 11 central bases correspond to TRBD2. The sample consisted of peripheral blood, taken from a patient treated with radiotherapy plus ipilimumab. This receptor was obtained from a human donor with non-small cell lung cancer that progressed on radiotherapy plus ipilimumab. The CDR3 amino acid sequence is: CASSTRLAGRPTDANTQYF. DNA sequence: TGTGCCAGTAGTACAAGACTAGCGGGGAGACCCACAGACGCCAATACGCAGTATTTT.